This is a list of T cell receptor beta chains from one sample in a study of cytomegalovirus exposure and HLA in healthy donors. The repertoire was sequenced with immunoSEQ multiplex PCR; TCRdb's copy has only in-frame clones and lacks some. This table holds 200,000 to 250,000 clones. Specimen: PBMCs. These receptors were taken from a woman aged 25 to 39 in good health and CMV-seropositive. Both conserved end residues are part of each CDR3. A D gene is named only where the DNA matches it firmly. A clone size is listed for some rows: how often the clone was seen (once, few, many), or a class if it is expanded.

TRBJ1-1,.,12,.,TRBV19,TGTGCCAGTAGCGAATGGACAACTGAAGCTTTCTTT,CASSEWTTEAFF
TRBJ2-7,.,14,.,TRBV6-1,TGTGCCAGCAGTGAAGGCCCCGGGGTCTACGAGCAGTACTTC,CASSEGPGVYEQYF
TRBJ1-1,TRBD1,15,.,TRBV27,TGTGCCAGCAGTTTAATCGGACAGGGTCGCTCTGAAGCTTTCTTT,CASSLIGQGRSEAFF
TRBJ2-1,TRBD1,15,.,TRBV18,TGTGCCAGCTCACCAGGGACAGCCATTTACAATGAGCAGTTCTTC,CASSPGTAIYNEQFF
TRBJ1-1,.,16,medium-sized,TRBV12-5,TGTGCTAGTGGTTTGGTATTGGAGATAATGAACACTGAAGCTTTCTTT,CASGLVLEIMNTEAFF
TRBJ1-5,.,13,.,TRBV2,TGTGCCAGCAGGCTGGTAGAAAATCAGCCCCAGCATTTT,CASRLVENQPQHF
TRBJ1-2,.,12,.,TRBV29-1,TGCAGCTCACAGGGAGCTAACTATGGCTACACCTTC,CSSQGANYGYTF
TRBJ2-2,.,15,.,TRBV11-2,TGTGCCAGCAGCTATACAGGGAGGGAGACCGGGGAGCTGTTTTTT,CASSYTGRETGELFF
TRBJ2-2,.,17,.,TRBV10-3,TGTGCCATCAGCGGGGGATCGGTAGCGACGAACACCGGGGAGCTGTTTTTT,CAISGGSVATNTGELFF
TRBJ2-2,TRBD2,18,.,TRBV19,TGTGCCAGTAGTGCTTTAATGGATCTAGCGGGAGGCACCGGGGAGCTGTTTTTT,CASSALMDLAGGTGELFF
TRBJ2-7,.,13,.,TRBV18,TGTGCCAGCTCACCGCAGGGATCCTACGAGCAGTACTTC,CASSPQGSYEQYF
TRBJ1-6,.,18,.,TRBV19,TGTGCCAGTACCCCCGAAGGAAGGGGCGGCTCCTATAATTCACCCCTCCACTTT,CASTPEGRGGSYNSPLHF
TRBJ1-2,TRBD1,16,.,TRBV6-5,TGTGCCAGCAGTTTCGTGACAGGGGGAGAGAACTATGGCTACACCTTC,CASSFVTGGENYGYTF
TRBJ1-2,.,14,.,TRBV4-1,TGCGCCAGCAGTTGGGGAATTTCGAGGGATGGCTACACCTTC,CASSWGISRDGYTF
TRBJ2-3,TRBD1,15,.,TRBV5-6,TGTGCCAGCAGCCAGGGACAGGGGAGAACAGATACGCAGTATTTT,CASSQGQGRTDTQYF
TRBJ2-1,TRBD1,17,.,TRBV19,TGTGCCAGTAGTCTTGATACCGGGACAGGGGACGGAAATGAGCAGTTCTTC,CASSLDTGTGDGNEQFF
TRBJ1-4,TRBD1,13,.,TRBV5-1,TGCGCCAGCAGCTTGGAGAGGGGGCCAAAACTGTTTTTT,CASSLERGPKLFF
TRBJ1-5,.,13,.,TRBV10-2,TGCGCCAGCAGTGGAGGACAGAATCAGCCCCAGCATTTT,CASSGGQNQPQHF
TRBJ2-2,TRBD2,15,.,TRBV6-5,TGTGCCAGCACCCCGGGCGGGGGACCCAGCGGGGAGCTGTTTTTT,CASTPGGGPSGELFF
TRBJ2-2,TRBD1,15,.,TRBV15,TGTGCCACCAGCAAATACCGGGACAGCACCGGGGAGCTGTTTTTT,CATSKYRDSTGELFF
TRBJ2-7,.,13,.,TRBV2,TGTGCCAGCAGGGCCGGACAGAGCTACGAGCAGTACTTC,CASRAGQSYEQYF
TRBJ1-2,TRBD1,15,.,TRBV19,TGTGCCAGTAGTACCTGGACAGGGAACTCCTATGGCTACACCTTC,CASSTWTGNSYGYTF
TRBJ2-1,TRBD1,16,.,TRBV29-1,TGCAGCGTCGCCCCCTCACCGGGGACAGGGGTACCTGAGCAGTTCTTC,CSVAPSPGTGVPEQFF
TRBJ1-1,.,14,.,TRBV6-6,TGTGCCAGCAGTTACTGGACAGAGAACACTGAAGCTTTCTTT,CASSYWTENTEAFF
TRBJ1-2,.,15,.,TRBV6-1,TGTGCCAGCAGTGAAGCAGCGACAGGCGACTATGGCTACACCTTC,CASSEAATGDYGYTF
TRBJ1-6,TRBD1,18,.,TRBV10-1,TGCGCCAGCAGTGACCCCCCTATAGCAGGGGGCGAGAATTCACCCCTCCACTTT,CASSDPPIAGGENSPLHF
TRBJ2-7,TRBD1,11,.,TRBV20-1,TGCAGTGCACCTGGGACAGAGCGATTGTACTTC,CSAPGTERLYF
TRBJ2-1,TRBD2,15,.,TRBV6-1,TGTGCCAGCAGAAGGACTAGCGGGAGTTACAATGAGCAGTTCTTC,CASRRTSGSYNEQFF
TRBJ1-2,.,11,.,TRBV20-1,TGCAGCAGGCCCGATAACTATGGCTACACCTTC,CSRPDNYGYTF